These 27 T cell receptor beta chains came from one sample sequenced in a study of cytomegalovirus exposure and HLA in healthy donors. Primers: 60 Vbeta forward and 13 Jbeta reverse. TCRdb's copy holds only in-frame clones and misses some; the assay was immunoSEQ multiplex PCR. The data show 70,000 to 100,000 clones, just under 70% seen once. The sample comprised PBMCs. These receptor sequences come from a man in his fifties or sixties in good health and CMV-seronegative.

This clone was detected a few times. This chain joins TRBV7-2 and TRBJ2-5, with TRBD2 identical over 8 bases. The CDR3 loop spans 16 amino acids. J lost 6 bases, V lost 7 bases, and 16 bases had no gene match. Per germline, CDR1 SGHTA and CDR2 FQGNSA. CDR3 sequence: CASTPGGSGIPKTQYF. The DNA of the CDR3 is TGTGCCAGCACACCTGGGGGTAGCGGGATCCCGAAGACCCAGTACTTC.

The rearrangement uses TRBV5-1 and TRBJ1-1, with D uncertain. The V and J ends lost 0 bases and 1 base respectively, with 10 bases between them. The CDR3 extends over 15 amino acids. Germline V CDR1 and CDR2: SGHRS, YFSETQ. CDR3 nucleotide sequence: TGCGCCAGCAGCTTGGTAGTTCCCGCGAACACTGAAGCTTTCTTT. It is translated as CASSLVVPANTEAFF.

The chain joins TRBV19 to TRBJ1-1; tentatively, D is TRBD1 (6 bases). CDR3 length: 14 amino acids. With 2 bases removed from V and 1 base from J, the gap between germline ends came to 8 bases. Germline V CDR1 and CDR2: LNHDA, SQIVND (reference sequence). Here the CDR3 reads CASSIQGKNTEAFF. The CDR3 nucleotides are TGTGCCAGTAGTATACAGGGGAAGAACACTGAAGCTTTCTTT.

V gene TRBV4-3 combines with J gene TRBJ1-5; the D gene is possibly TRBD1 (5 bases). Trimming pared 0 bases from V and 7 bases from J, leaving 13 bases between. This CDR3 has 15 residues. The germline gives CDR1 LGHNA, CDR2 YSLEER. Here the CDR3 reads CASSQDYSGFQPQHF. In DNA, the CDR3 is TGCGCCAGCAGCCAAGATTACTCAGGGTTCCAGCCCCAGCATTTT.

This clone has just a few counts. V usage is TRBV11-3 and J usage is TRBJ1-5; 7 bases align to TRBD1. CDR3 size: 16 residues. Germline V lookup: CDR1 SGHNT, CDR2 YENEEA. With V trimmed by 5 bases and J by 0 bases, 7 bases remained unmatched. The CDR3 DNA reads TGTGCCAGCAGCCGACTGGGACAGCTTAGCAATCAGCCCCAGCATTTT. As protein: CASSRLGQLSNQPQHF.

The chain employs TRBV6-4 and TRBJ2-5; a possible D gene is TRBD2 (5 bases). Germline V lookup: CDR1 MRHNA, CDR2 SNTAGT. V lost 10 bases, J lost 5 bases, and 17 bases lay in between. The CDR3 contains 13 residues. The CDR3 is CATHEGLWETQYF. The DNA of the CDR3 is TGTGCCACCCATGAGGGCCTGTGGGAGACCCAGTACTTC.

The V call is TRBV5-4, the J call TRBJ2-3; TRBD2 matches at 8 bases. V dropped 4 bases and J dropped 0; count of bases not matched to a gene: 7. Germline V gives CDR1 SGHNT, CDR2 YYREEE (reference sequence). The CDR3 covers 16 residues. The CDR3 region is CASSRKASGSTDTQYF. In nucleotides, the CDR3 is TGTGCCAGCAGCCGAAAGGCTAGCGGGAGCACAGATACGCAGTATTTT.

The sample holds a few counts of this clone. The chain combines TRBV7-6 with TRBJ1-6, with D tentatively TRBD1 (6 bases). Germline values: CDR1 SGHVS, CDR2 FNYEAQ. This CDR3 has 15 amino acids. Between the trimmed V and J ends, which lost 1 base and 9 bases, there was a span of 13 bases. The CDR3: CASSLGDIKRSPLHF. The CDR3 DNA follows: TGTGCCAGCAGCTTAGGGGACATAAAGCGTTCACCCCTCCACTTT.

The J gene is TRBJ1-1, the V gene TRBV7-2; D gene uncertain. The CDR3 runs to 15 residues. V was pared by 1 base and J by 2 bases, with 11 bases between. Germline loops: CDR1 SGHTA, CDR2 FQGNSA. CDR3 coding DNA: TGTGCCAGCAGCTTAGGGGTCGGGATCAACACTGAAGCTTTCTTT. This gives the protein CASSLGVGINTEAFF.

This clone was picked up a small number of times. The genes are TRBV4-3 and TRBJ1-2; 9 bases align to TRBD1. The CDR3 length is 16 residues. V dropped 2 bases and J dropped 8; count of bases not matched to a gene: 12. CDR1 is LGHNA and CDR2 is YSLEER in the germline V gene. The CDR3 nucleotides are TGCGCCAGCAGCCAACTCACCGGGACAGGGTTGGGGGGCTACACCTTC. Encoded protein: CASSQLTGTGLGGYTF.

A few counts support this clone. The chain is built from TRBV6-1 and TRBJ1-2; 7 bases match TRBD1. With 0 bases clipped from V and 13 bases from J, the junction kept 20 bases outside the gene matches. Germline values: CDR1 MNHNS, CDR2 SASEGT. The CDR3 loop spans 17 amino acids. For the CDR3, the DNA is TGTGCCAGCAGTGAAGCGATTTATTCTAGCAGGGGGAATTTGTGCACCTTC. It encodes CASSEAIYSSRGNLCTF.

The chain has TRBV29-1 and TRBJ1-1, with TRBD1 as a possible D gene (6 bases). Looked up from germline, CDR1 is SQVTM and CDR2 is ANQGSEA. The CDR3 runs 11 residues. V was trimmed by 7 bases and J by 8 bases, leaving 14 bases between them. The chain's CDR3 is CSASRQDEAFF. CDR3 sequence (DNA): TGCAGCGCCTCTAGACAGGACGAAGCTTTCTTT. Looking up the rest from reference TRBV29-1 and TRBJ1-1 gives the full variable domain: SAVISQKPSRDICQRGTSLTIQCQVDSQVTMMFWYRQQPGQSLTLIATANQGSEATYESGFVIDKFPISRPNLTFSTLTVSNMSPEDSSIYLCSASRQDEAFFGQGTRLTVV.

V is TRBV11-2 and J is TRBJ2-1; weak D call: TRBD2 (5 bases). The V gene's germline CDR1 is SGHAT and CDR2 FQNNGV. Trimming removed 3 bases at V and 8 bases at J, with 17 bases between. The CDR3 runs to 15 residues. The CDR3 loop is CASSFLGAYEDEQFF. In DNA, the CDR3 is TGTGCCAGCAGCTTTCTGGGAGCATATGAGGATGAGCAGTTCTTC.

This clone appeared a few times. The chain couples TRBV5-1 to TRBJ1-1; D uncertain. The CDR3 runs 15 residues. Per germline, CDR1 SGHRS and CDR2 YFSETQ. The V gene lost 4 bases and the J gene lost 4 bases, with 17 bases spanning the gap. The CDR3 DNA is TGCGCCAGCAGCGGGGAGCTGAGAGTTGGCACTGAAGCTTTCTTT. The encoded protein is CASSGELRVGTEAFF.

The rearrangement uses TRBV30 and TRBJ2-7; D is perhaps TRBD1 (5 bases). Per the germline V gene, CDR1 is GTSNPN and CDR2 is SVGIG (reference sequence). The CDR3 covers 14 residues. V was pared by 0 bases and J by 7 bases, with 16 bases between. CDR3 sequence (DNA): TGTGCCTGGAGTGTACTCAGGGTTCGTGGGGAGCAGTACTTC. Its protein is CAWSVLRVRGEQYF.

The chain carries TRBV6-6 and TRBJ2-7; D unclear. Trimming removed 2 bases from V and 1 base from J, with 12 bases in between. CDR1 MNHNY and CDR2 SVGAGI come from the germline V gene (reference sequence). There are 15 residues in the CDR3. The chain's CDR3 is CASSYAADSSYEQYF. The DNA for the CDR3 is TGTGCCAGCAGTTACGCGGCCGACTCTTCCTACGAGCAGTACTTC.

This chain uses TRBV6-1 with TRBJ2-2; perhaps TRBD1 as D (7 bases). Germline CDR1 is MNHNS and CDR2 is SASEGT. V was clipped by 2 bases and J by 6 bases, with 19 bases between them. This CDR3 is 17 amino acids long. DNA of the CDR3: TGTGCCAGCAGTGAAAGGAGGGGGCTGTCGCTGTCCGGGGAGCTGTTTTTT. Translated, it gives CASSERRGLSLSGELFF.

This chain connects TRBV9 to TRBJ1-2; TRBD1 aligns across 10 bases. The CDR3 has 16 residues. Germline V gene lookup returns CDR1 SGDLS and CDR2 YYNGEE. With 3 bases clipped from V and 3 bases from J, the junction kept 8 bases outside the gene matches. CDR3 DNA sequence: TGTGCCAGCAGCGGGGGGACAGGGGCGTTTCACTATGGCTACACCTTC. Amino acid sequence: CASSGGTGAFHYGYTF.

The chain employs TRBV5-1 and TRBJ2-1; 8 bases align to TRBD2. The germline CDR1 and CDR2 sequences are SGHRS and YFSETQ. V lost 6 bases, J lost 4 bases, and 6 bases stayed unmatched. This CDR3 contains 14 residues. The CDR3 nucleotides are TGCGCCAGCAAACCGGGAGGGTGGTACAATGAGCAGTTCTTC. Encoded protein: CASKPGGWYNEQFF. Variable domain in full (rest from reference TRBV5-1 and TRBJ2-1): KAGVTQTPRYLIKTRGQQVTLSCSPISGHRSVSWYQQTPGQGLQFLFEYFSETQRNKGNFPGRFSGRQFSNSRSEMNVSTLELGDSALYLCASKPGGWYNEQFFGPGTRLTVL.

This clone was seen a single time. The chain has TRBV5-1 and TRBJ2-1; 14 nucleotides agree with TRBD2. The germline V gene encodes CDR1 SGHRS and CDR2 YFSETQ. After removal of 0 bases from V and 6 bases from J, the junction contained 8 bases not matched to a gene. This CDR3 contains 18 residues. CDR3 nucleotide sequence: TGCGCCAGCAGCTTGGAACAGGTGGGGACTAGCGGGGGCAATGAGCAGTTCTTC. This encodes CASSLEQVGTSGGNEQFF.

The rearrangement uses TRBV9 and TRBJ2-3, with a tentative D call TRBD1 (6 bases). Trimming stripped 1 base from V and 3 bases from J, with 15 bases between. CDR3 size: 16 residues. CDR1 and CDR2 (germline): SGDLS, YYNGEE. CDR3 region: CASSVSSSRGTDTQYF. DNA for the CDR3: TGTGCCAGCAGCGTATCATCCTCGAGGGGGACAGATACGCAGTATTTT. Complete variable domain (other parts from reference TRBV9 and TRBJ2-3): DSGVTQTPKHLITATGQRVTLRCSPRSGDLSVYWYQQSLDQGLQFLIQYYNGEERAKGNILERFSAQQFPDLHSELNLSSLELGDSALYFCASSVSSSRGTDTQYFGPGTRLTVL.

This chain uses TRBV2 with TRBJ1-3; 10 bases match TRBD1. V trimming: 7 bases; J trimming: 0 bases; junction bases outside the gene matches: 15. CDR1 is SNHLY, CDR2 FYNNEI, per germline. The CDR3 has 19 amino acids. The CDR3: CASTKRDRGEIFSGNTIYF. The CDR3 DNA reads as TGTGCCAGCACCAAACGGGACAGGGGCGAAATATTCTCTGGAAACACCATATATTTT.

The chain couples TRBV2 to TRBJ1-2, with D maybe TRBD1 (6 bases). The CDR3 totals 13 residues. V lost 8 bases, J lost 2 bases, and 12 bases lay in between. Germline V gene sequence: CDR1 SNHLY, CDR2 FYNNEI. The CDR3 region has the DNA TGTGCCAGCGGTAGGGACATCAACTATGGCTACACCTTC. It codes for CASGRDINYGYTF. The full variable domain, in which reference TRBV2 and TRBJ1-2 provide the parts outside the CDR3, is EPEVTQTPSHQVTQMGQEVILRCVPISNHLYFYWYRQILGQKVEFLVSFYNNEISEKSEIFDDQFSVERPDGSNFTLKIRSTKLEDSAMYFCASGRDINYGYTFGSGTRLTVV.

Regarding this clone: The germline gene is not matched at one end of the junction; a read error may be the cause. V usage is TRBV6-5 and J usage is TRBJ1-2; 11 nucleotides align to TRBD1. The CDR3 loop spans 13 amino acids. Germline V gives CDR1 MNHEY, CDR2 SVGAGI. The CDR3, as DNA: TGTGCCAGCAGGGGTCCCGGACAGGGGGCTTATGCCTTC. Encoded protein: CASRGPGQGAYAF.

J is TRBJ2-2 and V is TRBV5-1; TRBD2 aligns across 9 bases. Germline-derived CDR1 and CDR2 are SGHRS and YFSETQ. The CDR3 consists of 15 residues. With 4 bases clipped from V and 3 bases from J, the junction kept 4 bases outside the gene matches. CDR3 coding DNA: TGCGCCAGCAGCACGCGGGGGGGCCACACCGGGGAGCTGTTTTTT. It encodes CASSTRGGHTGELFF. Together with reference TRBV5-1 and TRBJ2-2, the CDR3 gives the full variable domain: KAGVTQTPRYLIKTRGQQVTLSCSPISGHRSVSWYQQTPGQGLQFLFEYFSETQRNKGNFPGRFSGRQFSNSRSEMNVSTLELGDSALYLCASSTRGGHTGELFFGEGSRLTVL.

V gene TRBV7-2 combines with J gene TRBJ2-1; TRBD1 matches 11 bases. V lost 5 bases to trimming and J lost 7 bases; unmatched junction nucleotides: 4. The CDR3 is 14 amino acids. Germline CDR1 and CDR2: SGHTA and FQGNSA. Here the CDR3 DNA reads TGTGCCAGCAGCGGACAGGGGGCGTGGAATGAGCAGTTCTTC. This translates into CASSGQGAWNEQFF.

The chain recombines TRBV29-1 with TRBJ1-2, with D uncertain. Trimming took off 2 bases at V and 1 base at J, with 17 bases between the two ends. Germline V gene lookup returns CDR1 SQVTM and CDR2 ANQGSEA. The CDR3 runs to 16 residues. The CDR3 is CSVEMVGGELNYGYTF. CDR3 in DNA: TGCAGCGTTGAAATGGTAGGAGGAGAACTTAACTATGGCTACACCTTC.